Listed below are T cell receptor beta chains from one sample, sequenced in a study of blood T cell repertoires in COVID-19. Clones were read by immunoSEQ multiplex PCR, and TCRdb kept only the in-frame ones, dropping some. The sample shows approximately 200,000 clones, approximately 90% of them seen only once. Sequencing was performed on peripheral blood. The receptor set was obtained from a woman between 25 and 40 years old with active or convalescent COVID-19. The CDR3 runs from the conserved cysteine through the conserved F or W. A D gene is named only where the DNA matches it firmly.

>TRBV19|TRBJ2-7|TRBD2
CASKVWREGGEQYF
>TRBV5-6|TRBJ1-6|-
CASSVSTGTYNSPLHF
>TRBV6-5|TRBJ2-7|TRBD1
CATDWTGMGSYEQYF
>TRBV15|TRBJ1-4|-
CATSLGEKNPFF
>TRBV6-1|TRBJ2-1|-
CASSEESGRPYNEQFF
>TRBV5-1|TRBJ2-1|TRBD2
CASSLGPRGGHYNEQFF
>TRBV28|TRBJ1-2|-
CASTLREGFYGYTF
>TRBV7-9|TRBJ2-2|-
CASSLSTGELFF
>TRBV4-2|TRBJ1-5|TRBD1
CASSRSGQTMGNQPQHF
>TRBV19|TRBJ1-4|TRBD1
CASKFRDRNEKLFF
>TRBV6-6|TRBJ1-1|-
CASLGRGNTEAFF
>TRBV6-5|TRBJ1-5|-
CASSSRHGGQPQHF
>TRBV18|TRBJ2-1|TRBD1
CASSPQGTGRSNEQFF
>TRBV19|TRBJ1-1|-
CASMAGKVTEAFF
>TRBV28|TRBJ2-7|-
CASSQTGSKREQYF
>TRBV4-2|TRBJ2-7|-
CASSQDLGAYEQYF
>TRBV10-2|TRBJ1-2|-
CASSEVFQRADGYTF
>TRBV29-1|TRBJ1-1|-
CSVDITGTAMNTEAFF
>TRBV10-2|TRBJ1-2|TRBD1
CASVAGQHYGYTF
>TRBV28|TRBJ2-1|TRBD2
CASSSLAGGSDEQFF
>TRBV7-9|TRBJ1-3|-
CASSLEILTDDISGNTIYF
>TRBV10-1|TRBJ2-1|TRBD2
CASSPLAGGGYNEQFF
>TRBV29-1|TRBJ2-3|TRBD2
CSVESRTGTTPNTQYF
>TRBV7-2|TRBJ2-7|-
CASSQTRETNEQYF
>TRBV2|TRBJ2-2|TRBD2
CASSNLAGGQTGELFF
>TRBV7-9|TRBJ1-3|TRBD1
CASRGDRDGGGNTIYF
>TRBV7-9|TRBJ1-3|-
CASSLSALTGNTIYF
>TRBV5-1|TRBJ1-1|-
CASSLGGREAFF
>TRBV12-5|TRBJ1-2|TRBD1
CASGLVQQGIYGYTF
>TRBV28|TRBJ1-2|TRBD1
CASAQRQGRGYTF
>TRBV9|TRBJ1-3|-
CASSVRGQADTIYF
>TRBV7-2|TRBJ2-5|TRBD2
CASSLGLAEETQYF
>TRBV14|TRBJ1-2|-
CASSQDRMPSGGYTF
>TRBV28|TRBJ2-7|TRBD2
CASSFLPGLANYEQYF
>TRBV19|TRBJ1-2|TRBD1
CASSRYGTDHGYTF
>TRBV12-5|TRBJ2-1|TRBD2
CASGLLGGSSSYNEQFF
>TRBV19|TRBJ2-1|TRBD2
CASSILAGENEQFF